The sample holds many counts of the clone carrying this T cell receptor (beta chain). Its antigen is not known. This entry is derived from a study of shared clonotypes between healthy human individuals. On the study more broadly: Used for every donor were three CD4 naive, three CD4 memory, two CD8 naive and one CD8 memory plate. Whole-study findings and limits: Generally, naive subsets came out with larger estimated richness than memory subsets. Clonotypes which were not shared had lower generation probabilities than clonotypes that all four donors shared.

Looked up from germline, CDR1 is DFQATT and CDR2 is SNEGSKA (reference sequence). V was shortened by 4 bases and J by 4 bases, with 2 bases between the two germline ends. CDR3 length: 11 amino acids. It was into CD45RA+ naive and CD45RA-negative memory subsets that the CD4+ cells were split. Libraries were prepared by immunoSEQ multiplex PCR; TCRdb keeps only in-frame clonotypes and omits some of them. This table holds approximately 240,000 clones, 65% found once. The sequenced sample consisted of memory CD4+ T cells sorted from blood. Described subset: CD45RA-negative fraction. This TCR derives from a man aged 30-40 years in good health. The rearrangement joins TRBV20-1 to TRBJ2-6; D uncertain. The CDR3 protein is CSAMGANVLTF. The DNA of the CDR3 is TGCAGTGCTATGGGGGCCAACGTCCTGACTTTC.